The rows below give T cell receptor beta chains drawn from one sample of a study of blood T cell repertoires in COVID-19. Libraries were prepared by immunoSEQ multiplex PCR; TCRdb keeps only in-frame clonotypes and omits some of them. The table shows about 160,000 clones, with around 87% occurring only once. The sample comprised peripheral blood. The receptors come from an older man with acute or convalescent COVID-19. Each CDR3 is given with its conserved first and last residue. A D gene is named only where the DNA matches it firmly. Clone size is given for some rows only: seen once, a few or many times, or a class if the clone is expanded.

D: TRBD1
size: -
V: TRBV25-1
J: TRBJ2-5
CDR3: CASSASYDRDVLETQYF
DNA: TGTGCCAGCAGTGCCTCCTACGACAGGGATGTTTTAGAGACCCAGTACTTC

D: -
size: -
V: TRBV18
J: TRBJ2-3
CDR3: CASSATDTQYF
DNA: TGTGCCAGCTCTGCGACAGATACGCAGTATTTT

D: -
size: -
V: TRBV2
J: TRBJ1-1
CDR3: CASSEGLNTEAFF
DNA: TGTGCCAGCAGTGAAGGTCTAAACACTGAAGCTTTCTTT

D: TRBD1
size: -
V: TRBV19
J: TRBJ2-2
CDR3: CATLPTGVNTGELFF
DNA: TGTGCCACCCTTCCGACAGGGGTGAACACCGGGGAGCTGTTTTTT

D: TRBD1
size: once
V: TRBV9
J: TRBJ1-6
CDR3: CASSTRDSNNSPLHF
DNA: TGTGCCAGCAGCACGCGGGACAGTAATAATTCACCCCTCCACTTT

D: TRBD1
size: -
V: TRBV7-9
J: TRBJ1-4
CDR3: CASSFRGVEEKLFF
DNA: TGTGCCAGCAGCTTCAGGGGGGTGGAGGAAAAACTGTTTTTT

D: TRBD1
size: once
V: TRBV2
J: TRBJ1-2
CDR3: CASSRDRGTYGYTF
DNA: TGTGCCAGCAGCCGAGACAGGGGGACCTATGGCTACACCTTC

D: -
size: -
V: TRBV20-1
J: TRBJ1-2
CDR3: CSASRQRGGYGYTF
DNA: TGCAGTGCTAGTCGGCAGCGGGGGGGTTATGGCTACACCTTC

D: -
size: -
V: TRBV27
J: TRBJ2-2
CDR3: CASSFGGSSGNTGELFF
DNA: TGTGCCAGCAGTTTCGGGGGCTCTAGCGGTAACACCGGGGAGCTGTTTTTT

D: -
size: -
V: TRBV24-1
J: TRBJ1-2
CDR3: CATSDAQGYGYTF
DNA: TGTGCCACCAGTGATGCCCAGGGTTATGGCTACACCTTC

D: TRBD1
size: -
V: TRBV7-9
J: TRBJ1-6
CDR3: CASSPSTGLVPPLHF
DNA: TGTGCCAGCAGCCCCTCGACAGGGTTAGTTCCACCCCTCCACTTT

D: -
size: once
V: TRBV30
J: TRBJ2-7
CDR3: CAWAPGVAYEQYF
DNA: TGTGCCTGGGCCCCGGGAGTCGCCTACGAGCAGTACTTC

D: TRBD2
size: -
V: TRBV24-1
J: TRBJ2-1
CDR3: CATSDTSGNNEQFF
DNA: TGTGCCACCAGTGACACTAGCGGGAACAATGAGCAGTTCTTC

D: -
size: -
V: TRBV2
J: TRBJ2-5
CDR3: CASRGLARETQYF
DNA: TGTGCCAGTCGCGGACTGGCGAGAGAGACCCAGTACTTC

D: TRBD1
size: -
V: TRBV27
J: TRBJ2-4
CDR3: CASATGVVAKNIQYF
DNA: TGTGCCAGCGCAACAGGGGTAGTAGCCAAAAACATTCAGTACTTC

D: -
size: -
V: TRBV6-5
J: TRBJ2-7
CDR3: CASRSGQYEQYF
DNA: TGTGCCAGCAGGAGCGGCCAGTACGAGCAGTACTTC

D: -
size: few
V: TRBV6-6
J: TRBJ1-5
CDR3: CASSRYGGEVGQPQHF
DNA: TGTGCCAGCAGCCGGTACGGGGGGGAGGTCGGTCAGCCCCAGCATTTT

D: -
size: once
V: TRBV27
J: TRBJ1-2
CDR3: CASSFIRGNGGYTF
DNA: TGTGCCAGCAGTTTTATCAGGGGCAATGGTGGCTACACCTTC

D: TRBD1
size: once
V: TRBV10-2
J: TRBJ1-5
CDR3: CASTGTGNQPQHF
DNA: TGCGCCAGCACCGGGACAGGCAATCAGCCCCAGCATTTT

D: -
size: few
V: TRBV18
J: TRBJ2-1
CDR3: CASSPPRQISNNEQFF
DNA: TGTGCCAGCTCACCACCTCGACAGATATCCAACAATGAGCAGTTCTTC

D: -
size: -
V: TRBV7-2
J: TRBJ1-1
CDR3: CASSLVTGKNTEAFF
DNA: TGTGCCAGCAGCTTAGTCACAGGCAAGAACACTGAAGCTTTCTTT